Following are 6 T cell receptor beta chains from one sample sequenced in a study of metastatic and nonmetastatic thyroid tumors. Until they underwent thyroid surgery, no patient had received any treatment. TCRdb redid the clone calls on the PCR reads using MiXCR. The sample records roughly 25,000 clones, about 13% being singletons. Sequenced sample: blood. Receptors were obtained from a female donor with papillary thyroid cancer or a benign thyroid nodule (not recorded which). Some clones in this sample may be carry-over from other donors' samples.

This chain links TRBV11-2 with TRBJ2-3; unclear D gene. The CDR3 length is 15 residues. Trimming left V 6 bases short and J 2 bases short, with 15 bases between. Germline V gene lookup returns CDR1 SGHAT and CDR2 FQNNGV. CDR3 coding DNA: TGTGCCAGCAGGCTCACTCACGGTTACACAGATACGCAGTATTTT. Amino acid sequence: CASRLTHGYTDTQYF.

Many counts were recorded for this clone. This chain uses TRBV7-8 with TRBJ2-1, with D maybe TRBD2 (6 bases). Germline V gives CDR1 SGHVS, CDR2 FQNEAQ. With 1 base removed from V and 3 bases from J, the gap between germline ends came to 10 bases. This CDR3 is 15 amino acids long. This CDR3 reads CASSLETSRYNEQFF. The CDR3 DNA reads TGTGCCAGCAGCTTAGAAACTAGCCGCTACAATGAGCAGTTCTTC.

This clone occurred many times. The chain combines TRBV3-1 with TRBJ1-1; D not resolved. With 0 bases removed from V and 5 bases from J, the gap between germline ends came to 4 bases. This CDR3 region has 12 residues. CDR1 and CDR2 from the germline V gene are LGHDT and YNNKEL (reference sequence). CDR3: CASSQDRTEAFF. The DNA of the CDR3 is TGTGCCAGCAGCCAAGATCGGACTGAAGCTTTCTTT.

This clone was counted ten times or more. V is TRBV20-1 and J is TRBJ2-1; the D is unclear. This CDR3 region has 13 residues. Germline values: CDR1 DFQATT, CDR2 SNEGSKA (reference sequence). V lost 7 bases and J 4 bases, leaving 14 bases between the germline ends. The CDR3 loop reads CSVPDLVYNEQFF. The CDR3 nucleotides are TGCAGTGTCCCCGACTTAGTATACAATGAGCAGTTCTTC.

This clone was seen ten or more times. V and J are TRBV14 and TRBJ2-3, with D tentatively TRBD1 (6 bases). In germline, CDR1 is SGHDN, CDR2 FVKESK. The CDR3 runs to 16 residues. V was cut by 2 bases and J by 0 bases, with 12 bases left in between. Here the CDR3 DNA reads TGTGCCAGCAGCCAATACGTGAGGGGGAGCACAGATACGCAGTATTTT. Translated: CASSQYVRGSTDTQYF.

This clone was seen at least ten times. The genes are TRBV10-3 and TRBJ2-7, with D unresolved. The germline V gene has CDR1 ENHRY and CDR2 SYGVKD. With 1 base removed from V and 1 base from J, the gap between germline ends came to 5 bases. CDR3 size: 13 residues. The CDR3 spells CAISELESYEQYF. The CDR3 DNA reads TGTGCCATCAGTGAGTTGGAATCCTACGAGCAGTACTTC.